These 3 T cell receptor beta chains share one sample of origin, sequenced in a study of T cell clonality in common variable immunodeficiency. Clones were sequenced by immunoSEQ multiplex PCR, and TCRdb holds only the in-frame ones, with some missing. Sampling found just under 20,000 clones, none seen once. Study-wide findings and caveats: In common variable immunodeficiency, TCR beta chains reportedly carried fewer deletions and N-nucleotide insertions.

Their antigens remain unidentified. Sequences were obtained from peripheral blood mononuclear cells. The origin of the receptors is a human donor with common variable immunodeficiency.

In this sample, this clone turned up many times. The CDR3 end lies 3 residues beyond the end of the read and is filled in from the germline J gene. The rearrangement links TRBV30 to TRBJ2-3; 8 positions agree with TRBD1. This CDR3 has 15 amino acids. Germline V gene lookup returns CDR1 GTSNPN and CDR2 SVGIG (reference sequence). With 4 bases clipped from V and 3 bases from J, the junction kept 9 bases outside the gene matches. The CDR3 sequence is CAWTRTGLSTDTQYF. Incomplete CDR3 DNA: TGTGCCTGGACGCGGACAGGGCTATCGACAGATACG.

Many counts were recorded for this clone. The read gets to within 3 residues of the CDR3 end, and the germline J gene fills in the rest. The chain combines TRBV20-1 with TRBJ2-2, with 8 bases matching TRBD2. The CDR3 sequence is 15 residues long. V was pared by 0 bases and J by 5 bases, with 5 bases of the junction left unmatched. CDR1 and CDR2 from the germline V gene are DFQATT and SNEGSKA (reference sequence). The CDR3 DNA, read in part, is TGCAGTGCTAGAGATCTAAGCGGGAGTACCGGGGAG. It specifies CSARDLSGSTGE. The whole CDR3 is CSARDLSGSTGELFF.

The sample holds many counts of this clone. The sequence runs out 3 residues before the end of the CDR3; the remainder is reconstructed from the germline J gene. The chain links TRBV5-1 to TRBJ2-5; 9 bases align to TRBD1. Trimming at V came to 4 bases and at J to 5 bases, leaving 6 bases not matched to a gene. CDR3 size: 14 residues. Per germline, CDR1 SGHRS and CDR2 YFSETQ. The CDR3 bases that were read are TGCGCCAGCAGCCCGGGACAGGGAAAGGAGACC. Protein product: CASSPGQGKET. The full CDR3 sequence reads CASSPGQGKETQYF. Complete variable domain (other parts from reference TRBV5-1 and TRBJ2-5): KAGVTQTPRYLIKTRGQQVTLSCSPISGHRSVSWYQQTPGQGLQFLFEYFSETQRNKGNFPGRFSGRQFSNSRSEMNVSTLELGDSALYLCASSPGQGKETQYFGPGTRLLVL.